One sample yielded the 27 T cell receptor beta chains listed below, sequenced in a study of T cell changes during pregnancy in multiple sclerosis. The method was immunoSEQ multiplex PCR; TCRdb's version includes in-frame clones alone and lacks a portion of them. The table lists about 64,000 clones, 96% of them singletons. The material sequenced was CD8+ T cells from peripheral blood mononuclear cells, taken after pregnancy. Receptor source: a female donor with multiple sclerosis, enrolled in a pregnancy study.

This chain links TRBV5-1 with TRBJ2-5, with a tentative D call TRBD2 (6 bases). The germline gives CDR1 SGHRS, CDR2 YFSETQ. With 3 bases removed from V and 5 bases from J, the gap between germline ends came to 32 bases. The CDR3 runs 20 residues. CDR3 sequence: CASSYPDRDQRGEALETQYF. The CDR3, as DNA: TGCGCCAGCAGCTACCCCGACAGAGACCAGCGAGGGGAGGCCCTCGAGACCCAGTACTTC.

The chain joins TRBV7-9 to TRBJ2-7, with D unresolved. This CDR3 contains 15 residues. The V end lost 3 bases, the J end lost 0 bases, and 12 bases lay between the germline ends. The V gene's germline CDR1 is SEHNR and CDR2 FQNEAQ (reference sequence). CDR3 coding DNA: TGTGCCAGCAGCTTCCTTAACCCTAGCTCCTACGAGCAGTACTTC. Its translation: CASSFLNPSSYEQYF.

The chain couples TRBV27 to TRBJ1-1; TRBD1 is a possible D gene (5 bases). Germline V CDR1 and CDR2: MNHEY, SMNVEV (reference sequence). This CDR3 is built from 16 residues. Trimming removed 5 bases at V and 0 bases at J, with 16 bases between. The CDR3 is CASSLSAGEMNTEAFF. The CDR3 nucleotides are TGTGCCAGCAGTCTTTCGGCGGGGGAAATGAACACTGAAGCTTTCTTT.

The chain has TRBV27 and TRBJ1-1; 11 bases align to TRBD1. V dropped 7 bases and J dropped 6; count of bases not matched to a gene: 13. This CDR3 is 16 amino acids long. CDR1 is MNHEY, CDR2 SMNVEV, per germline (reference sequence). The CDR3 here is CASTPGPGQGVPEAFF. The CDR3 nucleotides read TGTGCCAGCACCCCAGGACCGGGACAGGGGGTTCCTGAAGCTTTCTTT.

The V gene is TRBV27, the J gene TRBJ2-2; D not resolved. The CDR3 sequence is 16 residues long. The V gene's germline CDR1 is MNHEY and CDR2 SMNVEV (reference sequence). Trimming took off 1 base at V and 6 bases at J, with 15 bases between the two ends. CDR3 nucleotides: TGTGCCAGCAGTTTATTGGCAGGTTCGAATCCCGGGGAGCTGTTTTTT. It yields the protein CASSLLAGSNPGELFF.

This sequence joins TRBV19 and TRBJ2-1; 8 bases fit TRBD2. The CDR3 sequence is 15 residues long. Per germline, CDR1 LNHDA and CDR2 SQIVND (reference sequence). V shed 7 bases and J 4 bases; nucleotides not matched to a gene: 9. CDR3 sequence reads: CASTTSGGAYNEQFF. Here the CDR3 DNA reads TGTGCCAGTACCACAAGCGGGGGAGCGTACAATGAGCAGTTCTTC.

The chain links TRBV6-1 to TRBJ2-1; 9 bases line up with TRBD1. Per germline, CDR1 MNHNS and CDR2 SASEGT. J was trimmed by 8 bases and V by 2 bases; bases with no gene match: 10. This CDR3 has 16 residues. Here the CDR3 DNA reads TGTGCCAGCAGTGAATATTATGGACAGGGGTTCGATGAGCAGTTCTTC. This codes for CASSEYYGQGFDEQFF.

The chain uses TRBV6-6 and TRBJ2-1, with TRBD2 matching over 10 bases. V lost 5 bases, J lost 8 bases, and 9 bases stayed unmatched. This CDR3 region has 15 residues. Germline CDR1 is MNHNY and CDR2 is SVGAGI (reference sequence). The CDR3 bases are TGTGCCAGCAGTCACCCTAGCGGGAGCCCTTATGAGCAGTTCTTC. It is translated as CASSHPSGSPYEQFF.

This chain connects TRBV4-1 to TRBJ2-3; D perhaps matches TRBD2 (5 bases). Germline lookup yields CDR1 MGHRA and CDR2 YSYEKL. Trimming pared 1 base from V and 6 bases from J, leaving 11 bases between. CDR3 length equals 14 residues. CDR3 bases: TGCGCCAGCAGCCAAGGCAGGTTAGCGGATACGCAGTATTTT. Its protein is CASSQGRLADTQYF.

The chain uses TRBV7-9 and TRBJ2-1; TRBD1 matches at 9 bases. V shed 3 bases, J shed 10 bases, and the junction held 1 base outside the gene matches. From germline, CDR1 is SEHNR and CDR2 FQNEAQ (reference sequence). This CDR3 region has 12 residues. CDR3 DNA: TGTGCCAGCAGCTTGGGGACAGGGGAGCAGTTCTTC. Amino acids: CASSLGTGEQFF.

This chain joins TRBV9 and TRBJ2-7, with 14 bases fitting TRBD2. The CDR3 extends over 15 amino acids. With V trimmed by 4 bases and J by 3 bases, 3 bases remained unmatched. Per the germline V gene, CDR1 is SGDLS and CDR2 is YYNGEE. The CDR3 nucleotides read TGTGCCAGCAGCATCGGGACTAGCGGGAGCTACGAGCAGTACTTC. It specifies CASSIGTSGSYEQYF.

The gene calls are TRBV29-1 and TRBJ2-7; possibly TRBD2 for D (6 bases). There are 13 residues in the CDR3. Germline lookup yields CDR1 SQVTM and CDR2 ANQGSEA. V dropped 3 bases and J dropped 4 bases, with 13 bases sitting between them. Here the CDR3 reads CSVELGGAYEQYF. CDR3 coding DNA: TGCAGCGTTGAGTTGGGGGGAGCTTACGAGCAGTACTTC.

V and J are TRBV19 and TRBJ2-7; TRBD1 agrees at 7 bases. Trimming took 5 bases from V and 10 from J; bases not matched to a gene: 8. Germline values: CDR1 LNHDA, CDR2 SQIVND (reference sequence). The length of the CDR3 is 12 residues. CDR3 nucleotides: TGTGCCAGTAGTGCCGGACAGGTGGATCAGTACTTC. This sequence encodes CASSAGQVDQYF.

The chain carries TRBV4-3 and TRBJ2-1, with 8 bases identical to TRBD1. J gave up 10 bases and V 0 bases, and 8 bases lay outside the gene matches. The germline V gene encodes CDR1 LGHNA and CDR2 YSLEER. The CDR3 runs 15 residues. The DNA of the CDR3 is TGCGCCAGCAGCCAAGACCCGGACAGGGTTCAAGAGCAGTTCTTC. It translates to CASSQDPDRVQEQFF.

V is TRBV19 and J is TRBJ2-1; 12 bases align to TRBD2. Germline CDR1 LNHDA, CDR2 SQIVND (reference sequence). The CDR3 covers 15 residues. Trimming took 8 bases from V and 0 from J; bases not matched to a gene: 2. CDR3 amino acids: CASSTSGSSYNEQFF. The DNA for the CDR3 is TGTGCCAGTTCGACTAGCGGGAGCTCCTACAATGAGCAGTTCTTC.

The chain uses TRBV29-1 and TRBJ2-1, with TRBD2 as a possible D gene (5 bases). The V gene lost 5 bases and the J gene lost 5 bases, with 7 bases spanning the gap. This CDR3 is built from 11 residues. Germline CDR1 SQVTM, CDR2 ANQGSEA. The chain's CDR3 is CSVRLNNEQFF. The CDR3 nucleotides read TGCAGCGTTCGACTAAACAATGAGCAGTTCTTC.

A single count supports this clone. V and J are TRBV13 and TRBJ2-7; a weak D match, TRBD2 (6 bases). In germline, CDR1 is PRHDT, CDR2 FYEKMQ (reference sequence). Trimming removed 4 bases at V and 4 bases at J, with 14 bases between. The CDR3 is made up of 14 amino acids. The CDR3 loop is CASSSGRELYEQYF. DNA for the CDR3: TGTGCCAGCAGCTCCGGACGGGAGCTATACGAGCAGTACTTC.

The rearrangement joins TRBV4-1 to TRBJ1-4, with D perhaps TRBD1 (6 bases). The length of the CDR3 is 14 residues. V was trimmed by 6 bases and J by 7 bases, leaving 15 bases between them. In germline, CDR1 is MGHRA, CDR2 YSYEKL. DNA of the CDR3: TGCGCCAGCAGTCAGGGCCAGGGGATTGAAAAACTGTTTTTT. This encodes CASSQGQGIEKLFF.

This chain joins TRBV5-6 and TRBJ2-1; tentatively, D is TRBD1 (5 bases). With 1 base removed from V and 3 bases from J, the gap between germline ends came to 5 bases. Germline-derived CDR1 and CDR2 are SGHDT and YYEEEE. The CDR3 extends over 13 amino acids. In nucleotides, the CDR3 is TGTGCCAGCAGCTTGACAGGCTACAATGAGCAGTTCTTC. Translation: CASSLTGYNEQFF.

CDR3 sequence reads: CASSDTGPLGTQYF. CDR3 nucleotides: TGTGCCAGCAGTGACACAGGGCCCCTAGGGACCCAGTACTTC. This chain joins TRBV28 and TRBJ2-5, with TRBD1 as a possible D gene (6 bases). The CDR3 extends over 14 amino acids. Trimming removed 5 bases from V and 7 bases from J, with 17 bases in between. Germline CDR1 is MDHEN and CDR2 is SYDVKM. The whole variable domain, filled in from reference TRBV28 and TRBJ2-5, reads DVKVTQSSRYLVKRTGEKVFLECVQDMDHENMFWYRQDPGLGLRLIYFSYDVKMKEKGDIPEGYSVSREKKERFSLILESASTNQTSMYLCASSDTGPLGTQYFGPGTRLLVL.

This rearrangement joins TRBV19 to TRBJ1-2, with 9 positions matching TRBD1. The CDR3 runs 14 residues. Germline loops: CDR1 LNHDA, CDR2 SQIVND (reference sequence). Trimming took 3 bases from V and 6 from J; bases not matched to a gene: 5. CDR3 coding DNA: TGTGCCAGTAGTATTCTACAGGGGGCCGATGGCTACACCTTC. It specifies CASSILQGADGYTF.

The rearrangement uses TRBV2 and TRBJ1-1; possible D gene TRBD1, 5 bases. Looked up from germline, CDR1 is SNHLY and CDR2 is FYNNEI. V dropped 9 bases and J dropped 3 bases, with 20 bases sitting between them. The CDR3 contains 15 residues. DNA for the CDR3: TGTGCCAGTCCCGGGGGACCCAAAGGGGACACTGAAGCTTTCTTT. Amino acid sequence: CASPGGPKGDTEAFF.

The V call is TRBV21-1, the J call TRBJ2-3; TRBD1, the table's D call, lacks a check against the DNA. TRBV21-1 is a listed pseudogene. The CDR3 totals 16 residues. CDR3 in DNA: TGTGCCAGCAGCCCCGGGACAGGGGGATGCGCAGATACGCAGTATTTT. It yields the protein CASSPGTGGCADTQYF.

The chain uses TRBV9 and TRBJ2-7; D remains ambiguous. The V and J ends lost 2 bases and 0 bases respectively, with 9 bases between them. The CDR3 contains 14 residues. The germline V gene encodes CDR1 SGDLS and CDR2 YYNGEE. CDR3 region: CASSVEPTSYEQYF. DNA for the CDR3: TGTGCCAGCAGCGTCGAGCCAACCTCCTACGAGCAGTACTTC.

V and J are TRBV7-9 and TRBJ1-3; D ambiguous. Germline V gene data show CDR1 as SEHNR and CDR2 as FQNEAQ (reference sequence). Trimming took off 5 bases at V and 0 bases at J, with 14 bases between the two ends. The CDR3 sequence is 16 residues long. In DNA, the CDR3 is TGTGCCAGCAGCCACACAGACATCTCCTCTGGAAACACCATATATTTT. Protein product: CASSHTDISSGNTIYF.

V and J are TRBV7-9 and TRBJ2-3; 7 nucleotides match TRBD2. The CDR3 spans 16 residues. Germline lookup yields CDR1 SEHNR and CDR2 FQNEAQ (reference sequence). With 2 bases clipped from V and 6 bases from J, the junction kept 11 bases outside the gene matches. CDR3 coding DNA: TGTGCCAGCAGCTTATTGGCGGGAGCGGTGAGTGATACGCAGTATTTT. Its protein product is CASSLLAGAVSDTQYF.

This clone was counted a single time. The chain uses TRBV6-1 and TRBJ2-7; 10 bases map to TRBD2. The CDR3 covers 14 residues. V lost 2 bases to trimming and J lost 2 bases; unmatched junction nucleotides: 0. The germline gives CDR1 MNHNS, CDR2 SASEGT. Here the CDR3 DNA reads TGTGCCAGCAGTGAACTAGCGGGAGCCTACGAGCAGTACTTC. Protein: CASSELAGAYEQYF.